A selection of T cell receptor beta chains follows, all from one sample in a study. One entry per CDR3 protein, called by TCRdb with MiXCR from the 5' RACE reads. The sample consists of some 64,000 distinct CDR3 sequences, less than 25% of them appearing once. Sequencing was done on a sample of memory CD4+ T cells sorted from a lymph node. These receptor sequences come from a female donor with breast cancer. Each CDR3 is given with its conserved first and last residue. Fields, in order: clone size, V gene, CDR3 protein. Not every row has a clone size; where given, it reads once, few, many or a size class.

NA	TRBV10-1	CASSEGSYQPQHF
NA	TRBV20-1	CSARDLGPDTGELFF
NA	TRBV6-2/TRBV6-3	CASRPLTGGIQNTEAFF
many	TRBV29-1	CSVEYTGELFF
few	TRBV9	CASSVAFGQSYNEQFF
few	TRBV7-2	CASSFSGSTGNEQFF
NA	TRBV29-1	CSVARGGPRVNTEAFF
NA	TRBV12-3/TRBV12-4	CASSLKALFGYTF
few	TRBV7-3	CASSLMGQGPNEQFF
few	TRBV3-1	CASSQSAAGRSPTDTQYF
many	TRBV6-5	CASSLYGGLYNEQFF
few	TRBV7-3	CASSPRQGISTGELFF
few	TRBV7-9	CASSQGDTGYNEQFF
NA	TRBV3-1	CASSLETERGYTF
NA	TRBV4-3	CASSQEQNNSPLHF
NA	TRBV7-2	CASSIQNQPQHF
many	TRBV7-9	CASSFEGNSPLHF
NA	TRBV5-1	CASSLEPVDYGYTF
NA	TRBV7-3	CASSSLGSGGTQYF
NA	TRBV5-1	CASSTSNSRETQYF
NA	TRBV5-8	CASSPEGLTDTQYF
many	TRBV6-1	CASNEPGQGGEQYF
few	TRBV20-1	CSARGITGTEAFF